This T cell receptor (beta chain) was profiled in a study of blood T cell repertoires in COVID-19. Study at large: Samples of COVID-19 (acute and convalescent) were obtained from the United States, Italy and Spain. T cells, B-cell-depleted T cells, or PBMCs supplied cDNA or gDNA.

The sample holds one count of this clone. Under the authors' procedure: The assay estimated nucleated cells by amplifying reference gene primers. Method: immunoSEQ multiplex PCR; TCRdb's copy keeps in-frame clones and lacks some. V and J calls and clone size come straight from that table; D and trimming were deduced from the DNA. The table includes under 75,000 clones, around 91% detected once. V was trimmed by 4 bases and J by 0 bases, leaving 16 bases between them. This CDR3 is 18 amino acids long. Germline V gives CDR1 SGHTA, CDR2 FQGTGA. The rearrangement joins TRBV7-3 to TRBJ1-6; D perhaps matches TRBD1 (6 bases). Material: peripheral blood. This TCR was sampled from a man between 60 and 75 years old with active COVID-19. CDR3 region: CASSSLTGLSSYNSPLHF. CDR3 DNA sequence: TGTGCCAGCAGCTCACTGACAGGCTTAAGCTCCTATAATTCACCCCTCCACTTT.